This T cell receptor beta chain was observed in a study of blood T cell repertoires in COVID-19. Measured with immunoSEQ multiplex PCR; TCRdb has only the in-frame clones, and not every one. The sample shows 150,000 or so clones, about four fifths of them seen only once. V was pared by 7 bases and J by 5 bases, with 12 bases between. Germline lookup yields CDR1 SQVTM and CDR2 ANQGSEA. This CDR3 region has 12 residues. The rearrangement uses TRBV29-1 and TRBJ2-4; TRBD1 is a possible D gene (6 bases). Sequencing was carried out using peripheral blood. The receptor was derived from a woman aged 55-70 years with acute or convalescent COVID-19. CDR3 loop: CSASTGQNIQYF. The CDR3 nucleotides read TGCAGCGCATCGACAGGTCAAAACATTCAGTACTTC.